These T cell receptor beta chains were read from a single sample in a study of T cells after yellow fever vaccination. TCRdb passed the 5' RACE reads through MiXCR, listing each CDR3 protein once. Found here are 140,000 to 150,000 distinct CDR3 sequences, 6.6% of them singletons; the top ten hold 0.5% to 0.65%. The specimen was CD4+ T cells sorted from PBMCs, collected 10 days after the yellow fever booster vaccination. The source of these receptors is a young man who received the YFV17D yellow fever vaccine. The CDR3 runs from the conserved cysteine through the conserved F or W. Fields, in order: V gene, D gene, J gene, clone size, CDR3 protein, CDR3 DNA. D genes are given only for firm matches. Not every row has a clone size; where given, it reads once, few, many or a size class.

V gene: TRBV5-1; D gene: TRBD2; J gene: TRBJ2-3; clone size: many; CDR3 protein: CASSPLAGGTDTQYF; CDR3 DNA: TGCGCCAGCAGCCCTTTAGCGGGAGGTACAGATACGCAGTATTTT
V gene: TRBV9; D gene: NA; J gene: TRBJ2-1; clone size: many; CDR3 protein: CASSVQTGIDEQFF; CDR3 DNA: TGTGCCAGCAGCGTGCAAACAGGGATCGATGAGCAGTTCTTC
V gene: TRBV6-1; D gene: NA; J gene: TRBJ2-5; clone size: many; CDR3 protein: CASSPDGTQETQYF; CDR3 DNA: TGTGCCAGCAGTCCGGACGGGACTCAAGAGACCCAGTACTTC
V gene: TRBV15; D gene: NA; J gene: TRBJ2-5; clone size: many; CDR3 protein: CATSSTSWTQYF; CDR3 DNA: TGTGCCACCAGCAGCACCTCTTGGACCCAGTACTTC
V gene: TRBV12-3/TRBV12-4; D gene: NA; J gene: TRBJ1-1; clone size: many; CDR3 protein: CASSYGGGAFF; CDR3 DNA: TGTGCCAGCAGTTACGGGGGGGGAGCTTTCTTT
V gene: TRBV7-2; D gene: NA; J gene: TRBJ2-3; clone size: many; CDR3 protein: CASSFYPSTDTQYF; CDR3 DNA: TGTGCCAGCAGCTTCTACCCCTCCACAGATACGCAGTATTTT
V gene: TRBV5-1; D gene: TRBD1; J gene: TRBJ1-5; clone size: NA; CDR3 protein: CASSSGQGANQPQHF; CDR3 DNA: TGCGCCAGCAGCTCGGGACAGGGCGCGAATCAGCCCCAGCATTTT
V gene: TRBV6-5; D gene: TRBD2; J gene: TRBJ2-6; clone size: NA; CDR3 protein: CASSYSGGGTGANVLTF; CDR3 DNA: TGTGCCAGCAGTTACTCGGGGGGGGGGACTGGGGCCAACGTCCTGACTTTC
V gene: TRBV7-2; D gene: NA; J gene: TRBJ1-6; clone size: few; CDR3 protein: CASSLGRQRRSPLHF; CDR3 DNA: TGTGCCAGCAGCTTGGGGCGACAGAGGCGTTCACCCCTCCACTTT
V gene: TRBV6-6; D gene: NA; J gene: TRBJ2-1; clone size: many; CDR3 protein: CASSYSDSREQFF; CDR3 DNA: TGTGCCAGCAGTTACTCAGACAGCCGCGAGCAGTTCTTC
V gene: TRBV19; D gene: NA; J gene: TRBJ2-5; clone size: few; CDR3 protein: CASSIETGKKETQYF; CDR3 DNA: TGTGCCAGTAGTATCGAGACAGGAAAAAAAGAGACCCAGTACTTC
V gene: TRBV20-1; D gene: TRBD1; J gene: TRBJ2-7; clone size: many; CDR3 protein: CSAHRDRLGEQYF; CDR3 DNA: TGCAGTGCCCACCGGGACAGGCTGGGCGAGCAGTACTTC
V gene: TRBV7-2; D gene: NA; J gene: TRBJ1-2; clone size: many; CDR3 protein: CASSLYQTGGGYTF; CDR3 DNA: TGTGCCAGCAGCTTATATCAAACTGGAGGGGGCTACACCTTC
V gene: TRBV2; D gene: NA; J gene: TRBJ2-3; clone size: many; CDR3 protein: CASSDGLAPWTQYF; CDR3 DNA: TGTGCCAGCAGTGATGGGCTAGCCCCCTGGACGCAGTATTTT
V gene: TRBV5-1; D gene: NA; J gene: TRBJ2-3; clone size: many; CDR3 protein: CASSSTFGQGAPDTQYF; CDR3 DNA: TGCGCCAGCAGCTCGACCTTCGGACAAGGAGCCCCAGATACGCAGTATTTT